Below are 4 T cell receptor beta chains sequenced from a single sample in a study of T cell changes during pregnancy in multiple sclerosis. Data came from immunoSEQ multiplex PCR; TCRdb stores just in-frame clones and leaves some out. The sample records about 22,000 clones, 80% to 95% being singletons. The sequenced sample was CD8+ T cells from peripheral blood mononuclear cells, obtained in the third trimester of pregnancy. The receptor source for this set is a female donor with multiple sclerosis, enrolled in a pregnancy study.

This clone has just one count. The chain is built from TRBV4-1 and TRBJ1-1; D perhaps matches TRBD1 (6 bases). Trimming left V 4 bases short and J 1 base short, with 10 bases between. The CDR3 consists of 14 residues. Germline CDR1 and CDR2: MGHRA and YSYEKL. CDR3 sequence reads: CASSRTTGNTEAFF. The CDR3 nucleotides are TGCGCCAGCAGCCGCACGACAGGGAACACTGAAGCTTTCTTT.

The chain combines TRBV6-5 with TRBJ2-3; 8 bases agree with TRBD1. The CDR3 has 15 amino acids. With 2 bases clipped from V and 1 base from J, the junction kept 2 bases outside the gene matches. From germline, CDR1 is MNHEY and CDR2 SVGAGI. The CDR3 DNA is TGTGCCAGCAGTTACAAGGACAGGGGCACAGATACGCAGTATTTT. Its protein product is CASSYKDRGTDTQYF.

The chain joins TRBV4-2 to TRBJ2-2, with a weak D call TRBD2 (5 bases). The CDR3 is made up of 16 amino acids. CDR1 and CDR2 (germline): LGHNA, YNFKEQ. V lost 4 bases and J 3 bases, leaving 15 bases between the germline ends. CDR3 bases: TGTGCCAGCAGCCCTCGGGAAGCCCGAGACACCGGGGAGCTGTTTTTT. Its protein product is CASSPREARDTGELFF.

The rearrangement joins TRBV7-3 to TRBJ2-1; 7 bases are shared with TRBD1. CDR1 and CDR2 from the germline V gene are SGHTA and FQGTGA. The CDR3 is 14 amino acids. Trimming removed 5 bases from V and 7 bases from J; junction bases left unmatched: 8. CDR3 protein: CASSATGAENEQFF. The CDR3 DNA sequence: TGTGCCAGCAGCGCCACAGGGGCCGAAAATGAGCAGTTCTTC.